The source of this TCR beta chain is a study of blood T cell repertoires in COVID-19. The CDR3 covers 13 residues. Germline V gives CDR1 LGHDT, CDR2 YNNKEL (reference sequence). Trimming shortened V by 3 bases and J by 6 bases, and 11 bases separated the two germline ends. This clone has more than one count but fewer than ten. The protocol was immunoSEQ multiplex PCR, while the TCRdb copy is restricted to in-frame clones and leaves out a portion. This sample has just over 650,000 clones, with about 87% found just once. Material: peripheral blood. This clonotype was sampled from a woman younger than 35 with acute or convalescent COVID-19. The chain employs TRBV3-1 (or the pseudogene TRBV3-2) and TRBJ1-2, with a tentative D call TRBD1 (5 bases). The CDR3 coding sequence is TGTGCCAGCAGCCACAGGGTTTGGGATGGCTACACCTTC. Protein sequence: CASSHRVWDGYTF.